Listed below are T cell receptor beta chains from one sample, sequenced in a study of T cell clones after liver transplantation. The protocol was immunoSEQ multiplex PCR, while the TCRdb copy is restricted to in-frame clones and leaves out a portion. The sample lists roughly 19,000 clones; 85% to 90% were seen once. The sample consisted of CD8+ T cells from blood, taken just over 45 months after liver transplant. The source is a human patient who received a liver transplant. Some T cells may have come from the graft donor. Both conserved end residues are part of each CDR3. D genes are given only for firm matches. Clone size is shown for a subset of rows, as once, few, many or a class of expanded clone.

D	length	size	V	J	DNA	CDR3
.	16	.	TRBV15	TRBJ1-1	TGTGCCACCAGCAGTCCTTTGCGCAGGGGGAACACTGAAGCTTTCTTT	CATSSPLRRGNTEAFF
.	16	.	TRBV7-9	TRBJ2-1	TGTGCCAGCAGCTTAGCGGGGGGCAGGTTAGACAATGAGCAGTTCTTC	CASSLAGGRLDNEQFF
.	20	.	TRBV12-1	TRBJ2-1	TGTGCCAGCAGCCGAATCCGGACTAGCGGGAATTTCCCCTATAACAATGAGCAGTTCTTC	CASSRIRTSGNFPYNNEQFF
TRBD1	17	.	TRBV4-1	TRBJ1-1	TGCGCCAGCAGCCAAAGTATGGGACAGGGTCCGGACACTGAAGCTTTCTTT	CASSQSMGQGPDTEAFF
.	15	.	TRBV5-4	TRBJ1-1	TGTGCCAGCAACCCCGGAATTAACATGAACACTGAAGCTTTCTTT	CASNPGINMNTEAFF
.	15	.	TRBV27	TRBJ1-5	TGTGCCAGCAGACCGGGAGGAATAAGCAATCAGCCCCAGCATTTT	CASRPGGISNQPQHF
.	11	.	TRBV6-1	TRBJ1-1	TGTGCCAGCATCATGAACACTGAAGCTTTCTTT	CASIMNTEAFF
.	11	.	TRBV19	TRBJ2-1	TGTGCCAGTAGTATGAGTATCGAGCAGTTCTTC	CASSMSIEQFF
TRBD2	16	.	TRBV7-9	TRBJ2-1	TGTGCCAGCAGCTTAGCGATTGGGGGAGGGCCGTATGAGCAGTTCTTC	CASSLAIGGGPYEQFF
TRBD1	13	.	TRBV19	TRBJ2-7	TGTGCCAGTAGTATTGGACAGGACTACGAGCAGTACTTC	CASSIGQDYEQYF
.	15	.	TRBV6-6	TRBJ1-5	TGTGCCAGCAGTTACCCAGGGGAGAGCAATCAGCCCCAGCATTTT	CASSYPGESNQPQHF
TRBD1	13	.	TRBV27	TRBJ1-1	TGTGCCAGCAGTCCGGGACAGCCCACTGAAGCTTTCTTT	CASSPGQPTEAFF
.	10	.	TRBV19	TRBJ2-1	TGTGCCAGTGGGGGGCATGAGCAGTTCTTC	CASGGHEQFF
.	15	.	TRBV4-1	TRBJ1-2	TGCGCCAGCAGCCAAGCAACAGGGAATAACTATGGCTACACCTTC	CASSQATGNNYGYTF
.	13	.	TRBV6-6	TRBJ1-1	TGTGCCAGCAGTTACGAAGGGACGACTGAAGCTTTCTTT	CASSYEGTTEAFF
TRBD1	15	.	TRBV9	TRBJ2-2	TGTGCCAGCAGCGTATTGGGACAGGGCACCGGGGAGCTGTTTTTT	CASSVLGQGTGELFF
.	13	few	TRBV19	TRBJ2-7	TGTGCCAGCCGGGACACCCTATCCTACGAGCAGTACTTC	CASRDTLSYEQYF
TRBD2	17	.	TRBV7-9	TRBJ2-7	TGTGCCAGCAGCTGGTGGACTAGCGGGAGATTGGTGTACGAGCAGTACTTC	CASSWWTSGRLVYEQYF
TRBD1	16	.	TRBV7-9	TRBJ2-7	TGTGCCAGCAGCCCCGCCGTAAGGGGGCGCGAGTACGAGCAGTACTTC	CASSPAVRGREYEQYF
.	12	.	TRBV4-1	TRBJ2-1	TGCGCCACCACGACTAGTCGTGGTGAGCAGTTCTTC	CATTTSRGEQFF
TRBD2	17	.	TRBV7-9	TRBJ2-5	TGTGCCAGCAGCTTAGCGACAGCGGGAGGCCACCAAGAGACCCAGTACTTC	CASSLATAGGHQETQYF
.	13	.	TRBV4-1	TRBJ2-2	TGCGCCAGCAGCCCCACGGGGGTCGGGGAGCTGTTTTTT	CASSPTGVGELFF
.	13	.	TRBV27	TRBJ2-3	TGTGCCAGCAGTTTGATTAGCACAGATACGCAGTATTTT	CASSLISTDTQYF
.	17	.	TRBV15	TRBJ1-4	TGTGCCACCAGCAGAGGCGTCACAGGGTTAGGAGGTGAAAAACTGTTTTTT	CATSRGVTGLGGEKLFF
TRBD1	13	.	TRBV27	TRBJ1-2	TGTGCCAGCAGTCTAACAGGGGTGCATGGCTACACCTTC	CASSLTGVHGYTF
.	13	.	TRBV5-1	TRBJ2-3	TGCGCCAGCAGCCCCCGACGGGAACCTACGCAGTATTTT	CASSPRREPTQYF
TRBD1	16	.	TRBV2	TRBJ1-1	TGTGCCAGCAGTGAAGTGGAGGGGGCCATGAACACTGAAGCTTTCTTT	CASSEVEGAMNTEAFF
TRBD2	14	.	TRBV7-9	TRBJ2-1	TGTGCCAGCAGCTTAGGAGCGGGAACCCATGAGCAGTTCTTC	CASSLGAGTHEQFF
TRBD2	14	.	TRBV30	TRBJ2-7	TGTGCCTGGAGTAGCGGGAGTGGATCCTACGAGCAGTACTTC	CAWSSGSGSYEQYF
TRBD2	13	.	TRBV28	TRBJ2-7	TGTGCCAGCAGGCTAGCGGAATTCTACGAGCAGTACTTC	CASRLAEFYEQYF
.	13	.	TRBV5-5	TRBJ1-1	TGTGCCAGCAGCCCACCGGCCGGAACTGAAGCTTTCTTT	CASSPPAGTEAFF
TRBD1	16	.	TRBV30	TRBJ1-1	TGTGCCTGGAGTGTAAAGAGCGGACAGGGAGACACTGAAGCTTTCTTT	CAWSVKSGQGDTEAFF
.	12	.	TRBV7-9	TRBJ1-1	TGTGCCAGCAGCTTAGAGATGACTGAAGCTTTCTTT	CASSLEMTEAFF
TRBD2	15	.	TRBV11-2	TRBJ2-3	TGTGCCAGCAGGCCCACTAGCGGGAGCGCAGATACGCAGTATTTT	CASRPTSGSADTQYF
.	12	.	TRBV2	TRBJ1-2	TGTGCCAGCTTATCCGGGACGTCTGGCTACACCTTC	CASLSGTSGYTF
.	11	.	TRBV29-1	TRBJ2-2	TGCAGCGTTGCCAAAACCGGGGAGCTGTTTTTT	CSVAKTGELFF
.	13	.	TRBV6-5	TRBJ2-5	TGTGCCGCAGAGGGGAGTGACCAAGAGACCCAGTACTTC	CAAEGSDQETQYF
TRBD1	15	.	TRBV9	TRBJ1-1	TGTGCCAGCAGCGTAGGGACAGGCGGGAACACTGAAGCTTTCTTT	CASSVGTGGNTEAFF
.	14	.	TRBV27	TRBJ2-5	TGTGCCAGCAGTTTATTCGGGTCACAAGAGACCCAGTACTTC	CASSLFGSQETQYF
.	13	.	TRBV9	TRBJ2-5	TGTGCCAGCAGCTACAGCGGCCAAGAGACCCAGTACTTC	CASSYSGQETQYF
.	13	.	TRBV28	TRBJ2-5	TGTGCCAGCATCCTCTCTAACGAAGAGACCCAGTACTTC	CASILSNEETQYF
TRBD1	18	.	TRBV14	TRBJ2-1	TGTGCCAGCAGCCAAGATCTTCGGGACAGGGGGTTCTACAATGAGCAGTTCTTC	CASSQDLRDRGFYNEQFF